This is a list of T cell receptor beta chains from one sample in a study of identical twins. TCRdb re-called the 5' RACE reads with MiXCR, one entry per CDR3 protein. Of approximately 240,000 distinct CDR3 sequences in the sample, more than 13% were seen once. The material sequenced was memory (CD45RO+) T cells sorted from blood. The receptors come from a woman between 18 and 29 years old in good health. CDR3s include the opening cysteine and the closing phenylalanine or tryptophan. The D gene is left open where the match is weak. Clone sizes are given selectively: once, few, many, or a class where the clone is expanded.

clone_size: many
d_call: TRBD2
j_call: TRBJ2-1
v_call: TRBV6-5
cdr3_nt: TGTGCCAGCAGTTACCGTGGGACTAGCGGGCTCAATGAGCAGTTCTTC
cdr3_aa: CASSYRGTSGLNEQFF

clone_size: few
d_call: .
j_call: TRBJ2-3
v_call: TRBV7-7
cdr3_nt: TGTGCTAGCAGCCCCATACTTAGCACAGATACGCAGTATTTT
cdr3_aa: CASSPILSTDTQYF

clone_size: .
d_call: .
j_call: TRBJ1-1
v_call: TRBV11-3
cdr3_nt: TGTGCCAGCAGCTTCTACGCACAGACTGAAGCTTTCTTT
cdr3_aa: CASSFYAQTEAFF

clone_size: few
d_call: .
j_call: TRBJ2-3
v_call: TRBV7-2
cdr3_nt: TGTGCCAGCAGCTCCCCTCCGGGACGGTCCACAGATACGCAGTATTTT
cdr3_aa: CASSSPPGRSTDTQYF

clone_size: .
d_call: .
j_call: TRBJ2-5
v_call: TRBV20-1
cdr3_nt: TGCAGTGTCAGCGGGCGTGAGACCCAGTACTTC
cdr3_aa: CSVSGRETQYF

clone_size: .
d_call: TRBD2
j_call: TRBJ2-7
v_call: TRBV7-2
cdr3_nt: TGTGCCAGCAGCCTCTCCGGGACTAGTAATGGAGAGCAGTACTTC
cdr3_aa: CASSLSGTSNGEQYF

clone_size: .
d_call: .
j_call: TRBJ2-5
v_call: TRBV15
cdr3_nt: TGTGCCACCAGAGAAAGTGCCGGGGGCGAGACCCAGTACTTC
cdr3_aa: CATRESAGGETQYF

clone_size: many
d_call: TRBD2
j_call: TRBJ2-2
v_call: TRBV12-3/TRBV12-4
cdr3_nt: TGTGCCAGCAGTCTAGCGGAGACCGGGGAGCTGTTTTTT
cdr3_aa: CASSLAETGELFF

clone_size: .
d_call: .
j_call: TRBJ2-5
v_call: TRBV7-9
cdr3_nt: TGTGCCAGCAGCTGGAGCGGAGCGGTCGTAGAGACCCAGTACTTC
cdr3_aa: CASSWSGAVVETQYF

clone_size: many
d_call: .
j_call: TRBJ2-3
v_call: TRBV29-1
cdr3_nt: TGCAGCGTCGCAGGGTTAGAACGGGATACGCAGTATTTT
cdr3_aa: CSVAGLERDTQYF

clone_size: .
d_call: .
j_call: TRBJ1-1
v_call: TRBV7-2
cdr3_nt: TGTGCCAGCAGCTACCGGCCCACTGAAGCTTTCTTT
cdr3_aa: CASSYRPTEAFF

clone_size: few
d_call: TRBD1
j_call: TRBJ2-7
v_call: TRBV15
cdr3_nt: TGTGCCACCAGGAGGGACAGGGGCCACGAGCAGTACTTC
cdr3_aa: CATRRDRGHEQYF

clone_size: once
d_call: .
j_call: TRBJ1-2
v_call: TRBV5-1
cdr3_nt: TGCGCCAGCAGCTCCCAGGGGAATGGCTACACCTTC
cdr3_aa: CASSSQGNGYTF

clone_size: .
d_call: TRBD2
j_call: TRBJ2-7
v_call: TRBV11-2
cdr3_nt: TGTGCCAGCAGCTTAGAGGGGAGGGGTGGCTACGAGCAGTACTTC
cdr3_aa: CASSLEGRGGYEQYF

clone_size: .
d_call: .
j_call: TRBJ2-3
v_call: TRBV7-9
cdr3_nt: TGTGCCAGCAGCCCCCGGCTAGCAGCAGATACGCAGTATTTT
cdr3_aa: CASSPRLAADTQYF

clone_size: few
d_call: .
j_call: TRBJ2-2
v_call: TRBV5-1
cdr3_nt: TGCGCCAGCAGCTCGATGGGACCTAGAAACACCGGGGAGCTGTTTTTT
cdr3_aa: CASSSMGPRNTGELFF

clone_size: few
d_call: .
j_call: TRBJ2-4
v_call: TRBV7-9
cdr3_nt: TGTGCCAGCAGCCCCTGGATCCCAGGAGCCAAAAACATTCAGTACTTC
cdr3_aa: CASSPWIPGAKNIQYF

clone_size: .
d_call: TRBD1
j_call: TRBJ1-1
v_call: TRBV5-1
cdr3_nt: TGCGCCAGCACATTTTCGACAGGGCAAACTGAAGCTTTCTTT
cdr3_aa: CASTFSTGQTEAFF

clone_size: few
d_call: .
j_call: TRBJ1-5
v_call: TRBV27
cdr3_nt: TGTGCCAGCAGTCCTCTACGCCAGGGGAATCAGCCCCAGCATTTT
cdr3_aa: CASSPLRQGNQPQHF

clone_size: .
d_call: .
j_call: TRBJ1-2
v_call: TRBV11-2
cdr3_nt: TGTGCCAGCAGCTCCTCCGTAAAGGGAGCTAACTATGGCTACACCTTC
cdr3_aa: CASSSSVKGANYGYTF

clone_size: medium-sized
d_call: TRBD2
j_call: TRBJ2-2
v_call: TRBV20-1
cdr3_nt: TGCAGTGCTAATGGACTAGCGTCGAACACCGGGGAGCTGTTTTTT
cdr3_aa: CSANGLASNTGELFF

clone_size: few
d_call: .
j_call: TRBJ1-6
v_call: TRBV3-1
cdr3_nt: TGTGCCAGCAGCCAAACTTGGTCGGATTCACCCCTCCACTTT
cdr3_aa: CASSQTWSDSPLHF

clone_size: .
d_call: .
j_call: TRBJ1-2
v_call: TRBV5-1
cdr3_nt: TGCGCCAGCAGCTCTAGCACCTCCAGGCTAGCTAACTATGGCTACACCTTC
cdr3_aa: CASSSSTSRLANYGYTF

clone_size: .
d_call: TRBD1
j_call: TRBJ1-2
v_call: TRBV5-1
cdr3_nt: TGCGCCAGCAGCCAACAGACCGGGACAGGCTCTGGCTACACCTTC
cdr3_aa: CASSQQTGTGSGYTF